The entry below gives a single TCR beta chain sequence along with its context. Its antigen is as yet unknown. The data are from a study of T cell responses to AZD1222 COVID-19 vaccine. Method: immunoSEQ multiplex PCR; TCRdb's copy keeps in-frame clones and lacks some. Of approximately 50,000 clones detected, more than 80% appear once; the ten largest clones hold roughly 19%. Regarding the study as a whole: The span of vaccine-associated CD4 TCRs extended across spike, with dominance at 160-218 and 743-854. Most donors were white British and more were female, and clonal diversity was possibly underestimated. Reportedly, nearly half the spike-specific TCRs target unmutated variant regions. Recipients of two AZD1222 doses showed rising Spike-specific TCR breadth and depth.

The sequence came from an adult in good health. This sample comprised peripheral blood, obtained on day 0 of MenACWY control vaccination.

CDR3 region: CASSIEEFNYGYTF. The CDR3, as DNA: TGTGCCAGTAGTATTGAGGAATTTAACTATGGCTACACCTTC. This chain uses TRBV19 with TRBJ1-2; no firm D call. Germline-derived CDR1 and CDR2 are LNHDA and SQIVND (reference sequence). Trimming stripped 3 bases from V and 1 base from J, with 9 bases between. The CDR3 consists of 14 residues.